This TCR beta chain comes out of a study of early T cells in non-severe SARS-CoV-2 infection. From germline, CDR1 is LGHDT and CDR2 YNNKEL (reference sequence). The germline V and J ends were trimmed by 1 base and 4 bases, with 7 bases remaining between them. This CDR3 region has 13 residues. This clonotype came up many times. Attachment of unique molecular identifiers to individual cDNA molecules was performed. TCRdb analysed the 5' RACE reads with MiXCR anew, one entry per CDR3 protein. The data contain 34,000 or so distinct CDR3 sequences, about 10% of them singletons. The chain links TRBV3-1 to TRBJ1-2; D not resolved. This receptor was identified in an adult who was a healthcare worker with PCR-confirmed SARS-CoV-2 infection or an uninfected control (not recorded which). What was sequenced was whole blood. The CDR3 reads CASSQALPYGYTF. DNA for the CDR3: TGTGCCAGCAGCCAAGCTCTACCCTATGGCTACACCTTC.